The entry below gives a single T cell receptor beta chain sequence along with its context. The CDR3 length is 17 residues. Germline-derived CDR1 and CDR2 are LGHNA and YSLEER. V shed 0 bases and J shed 6 bases, with 18 bases lying between them. Between roughly 19,000 and 1,100,000 sorted cells, with 10%, 30% or 50% RNA, yielded naive CD8 libraries. TCRdb ran MiXCR on the PCR reads and lists one entry per CDR3 protein. This table holds around 460,000 distinct CDR3 sequences, about 21% found once. The data were obtained in a study of molecular identifiers for immune sequencing clone quantification. The sample was naive CD8+ T cells from blood, with Jurkat cell RNA spiked in. Subset meaning: FACS-sorted CD8+CD4-CCR7+CD45RA+ naive T cells. The V and J genes are TRBV4-3 and TRBJ2-1; the D gene is possibly TRBD1 (5 bases). The receptor was isolated from a human donor in good health. Some libraries in this study had Jurkat cell RNA spiked in. The CDR3, as DNA: TGCGCCAGCAGCCAAGAGTGGCCAGACAGTACCTTCAATGAGCAGTTCTTC. It translates to CASSQEWPDSTFNEQFF.